The entry that follows covers one T cell receptor (beta chain) sequence. Its antigen is unknown. No clone much larger than this one lies a single base away; base qualities are absent. The sample comes from a study of blood T cell repertoires in COVID-19 (dated by TCRdb to 2018 to 2021). For the wider study: Samples covering the acute and convalescent phases of COVID-19 were provided by collaborators in the United States, Italy and Spain. The repertoires were made available in a free public database intended to serve as a resource for research on the immune response to SARS-CoV-2. The samples were drawn from the first 160 participants of the ongoing ImmuneRACE study and from some 1,300 subjects provided by 6 global collaborators. Nearly every sample came with metadata listing a de-identified subject ID, COVID-19 status, age in years and sex. Where HLA class I and class II types were available, the types were taken from metadata supplied by the sample provider, not from assay-based typing. The dataset comprised deeply sampled blood TCRbeta repertoires from subjects exposed to, actively infected with, or recovered from COVID-19. The prospective study material was composed of cDNA or gDNA derived from T cells, B-cell-depleted T cells, or PBMCs.

The immunoSEQ Assay, a bias-controlled multiplex PCR, was used to amplify TCRbeta CDR3 regions from genomic DNA. Turning to the authors' computational methods: Within the assay, amplification of reference gene primers was used to estimate how many nucleated cells each sample contained. Sequence reads were collapsed and filtered to measure the absolute abundance of every unique TCRbeta CDR3 rearrangement. For each sample, productive Simpson clonality was calculated as the square root of Simpson's diversity index over productive rearrangements. TCRdb obtained this table from immuneACCESS and retained in-frame rearrangements with V and J assigned. These tables miss some clones; where compared with another copy, unresolved V genes account for less than half of the shortfall, and the remainder is unexplained. V, J and clone size derive from that table, while D and trimming were established from the DNA sequence. Across this sample there are roughly 65,000 clones, with roughly 85% seen only once. The ten largest account for approximately 35% of the sample.

CDR1 and CDR2, looked up from the germline V gene (reference sequence), are WNHNN and SYGVQD. V loses 0 bases, J loses 13 bases, and the germline ends lie 18 bases apart. The cysteine opens and the phenylalanine closes a CDR3 of 14 amino acids. Of the read, only the CDR3 DNA is kept; its 42 bases are in frame from base 1. Study-level results and caveats: The amount of clinical and demographic metadata varied by source and participant and was provided uncurated.

Collaborating institutions collected whole blood in K2EDTA tubes following their own protocols. For TCRbeta analysis, collaborators shipped samples as frozen whole blood, isolated PBMCs, or DNA extracted from either of those sample types. The sequence is built from TRBV10-1 and TRBJ1-2, and the D gene may be TRBD1, 6 bases matching. Sequenced input: peripheral blood. This TCR came from a woman of 80 years or more with active or convalescent COVID-19. The nucleotide sequence reads as follows: TGCGCCAGCAGTGAGTCGAGATCGGGGCAGGGGATCACCTTC. Translated, this is CASSESRSGQGITF.